The following is a T cell receptor (beta chain) sequence with its context. The CDR3 sequence is 11 residues long. Trimming took 2 bases from V and 10 from J, leaving 6 bases between them. Germline V CDR1 and CDR2: SGHVS, FQNEAQ. This record comes from a study of cytomegalovirus exposure and HLA in healthy donors. The overall study: From HLA-typed donors, an early data release held about 85 million unique TCRs.

The primer mix had 60 Vbeta and 13 Jbeta primers. Profiled with immunoSEQ multiplex PCR; TCRdb holds only in-frame clones, not every one. This sample carries roughly 70,000 clones, 85% to 90% of them seen once, and the ten largest clones take about 12%. Material: PBMCs. The receptor comes from a woman aged 25 to 45 in good health and CMV-seropositive. The chain employs TRBV7-8 and TRBJ2-1; D not certain. The chain's CDR3 is CASSLIREQFF. The CDR3 DNA reads as TGTGCCAGCAGCTTAATACGGGAGCAGTTCTTC.